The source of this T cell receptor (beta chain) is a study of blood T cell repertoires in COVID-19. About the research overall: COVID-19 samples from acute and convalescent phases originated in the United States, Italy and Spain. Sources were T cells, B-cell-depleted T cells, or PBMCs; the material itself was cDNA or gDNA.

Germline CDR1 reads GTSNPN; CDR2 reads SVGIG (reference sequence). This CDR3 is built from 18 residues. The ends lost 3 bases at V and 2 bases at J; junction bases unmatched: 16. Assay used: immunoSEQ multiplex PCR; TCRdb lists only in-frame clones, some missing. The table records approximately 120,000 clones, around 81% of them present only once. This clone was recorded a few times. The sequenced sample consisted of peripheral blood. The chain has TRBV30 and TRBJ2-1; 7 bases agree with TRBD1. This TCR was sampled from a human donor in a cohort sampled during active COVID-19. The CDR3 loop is CAWRSPTRDSLTYNEQFF. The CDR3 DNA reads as TGTGCCTGGAGGTCCCCCACGAGGGACAGTCTCACCTACAATGAGCAGTTCTTC.